What follows describes a single TCR beta chain. The CDR3 loop spans 13 amino acids. From germline, CDR1 is SGHAT and CDR2 FQNNGV. The ends were cut back, 4 bases at V and 4 bases at J, with 10 bases in the middle. These data originate in a study of response to subunit inactivated influenza vaccine. TCRdb fed the RT-PCR reads into MiXCR, producing one record per CDR3 protein. The sample carries over 400,000 distinct CDR3 sequences, around 9.9% recorded once. The source was PBMCs from blood, collected about 40 days after vaccination. The source is a man aged 45-65 years who received an inactivated influenza vaccine. The V and J genes are TRBV11-2 and TRBJ1-1; possible D gene TRBD1, 5 bases. CDR3 in DNA: TGTGCCAGCAGCTCGCGGGGGGGCACTGAAGCTTTCTTT. Protein product: CASSSRGGTEAFF.